This T cell receptor (beta chain) is from a study of T-cell reconstitution after alpha-beta-depleted transplantation in children. Unique molecular identifiers were used to barcode this TCRbeta library. Each CDR3 protein gets one entry after TCRdb re-called the PCR reads with MiXCR. The data contain around 450,000 distinct CDR3 sequences, under 12% of them seen just once; the ten biggest clones take up approximately 2%. CDR3 size: 15 residues. CDR1 and CDR2 (germline): SGHTA, FQGNSA. Trimming removed 4 bases from V and 4 bases from J, with 13 bases in between. The receptor comes from a child between 2 and 9 years old with inherited bone marrow failure, due to receive a stem cell transplant. The sequenced sample was PBMCs, obtained before TCRalphabeta/CD19-depleted stem cell transplant. This chain connects TRBV7-2 to TRBJ2-2; D is undetermined. The CDR3 sequence is CASSSLRTGTGELFF. CDR3 bases: TGTGCCAGCAGCTCCCTACGGACGGGCACCGGGGAGCTGTTTTTT.